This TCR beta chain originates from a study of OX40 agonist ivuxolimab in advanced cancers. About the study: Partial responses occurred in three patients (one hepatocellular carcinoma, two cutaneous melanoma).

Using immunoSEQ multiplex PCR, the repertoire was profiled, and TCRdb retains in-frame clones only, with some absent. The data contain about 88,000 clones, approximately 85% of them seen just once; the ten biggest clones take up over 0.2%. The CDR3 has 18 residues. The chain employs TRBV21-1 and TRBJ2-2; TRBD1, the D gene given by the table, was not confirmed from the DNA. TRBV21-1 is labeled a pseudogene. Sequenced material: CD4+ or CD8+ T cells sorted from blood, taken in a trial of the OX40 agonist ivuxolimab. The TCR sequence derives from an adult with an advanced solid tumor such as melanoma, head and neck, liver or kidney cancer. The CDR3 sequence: CASSKPSGPGKNTGELFF. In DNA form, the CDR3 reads TGTGCCAGCAGCAAACCTTCCGGCCCAGGGAAAAACACCGGGGAGCTGTTTTTT.